The sample holds one count of the clone carrying this T cell receptor (beta chain). The target antigen is unknown. TCRdb's copy holds only in-frame clones and misses some; the assay was immunoSEQ multiplex PCR. This table has about 49,000 clones, 70% to 85% appearing once. The sample originates from a study of PD-1 blockade in mismatch repair-deficient tumors. About the study: All were previously treated, progressing patients with some twelve mismatch repair-deficient cancer types. The study's findings and limits: Rapid post-treatment expansion, then contraction, generally preceding radiologic response, marked tumor-resident clones.

This specimen was PBMCs, taken before pembrolizumab treatment. This receptor was taken from an adult with mismatch repair-deficient cancer.

Written as DNA, the CDR3 is TGTGCCAGCAGCAAATTCGAGGGTCGAGAGACCCAGTACTTC. This encodes CASSKFEGRETQYF. The chain links TRBV14 to TRBJ2-5, with D perhaps TRBD2 (5 bases). The germline CDR1 and CDR2 sequences are SGHDN and FVKESK. Trimming removed 5 bases at V and 4 bases at J, with 14 bases between. CDR3 length equals 14 residues. Complete variable domain (other parts from reference TRBV14 and TRBJ2-5): EAGVTQFPSHSVIEKGQTVTLRCDPISGHDNLYWYRRVMGKEIKFLLHFVKESKQDESGMPNNRFLAERTGGTYSTLKVQPAELEDSGVYFCASSKFEGRETQYFGPGTRLLVL.